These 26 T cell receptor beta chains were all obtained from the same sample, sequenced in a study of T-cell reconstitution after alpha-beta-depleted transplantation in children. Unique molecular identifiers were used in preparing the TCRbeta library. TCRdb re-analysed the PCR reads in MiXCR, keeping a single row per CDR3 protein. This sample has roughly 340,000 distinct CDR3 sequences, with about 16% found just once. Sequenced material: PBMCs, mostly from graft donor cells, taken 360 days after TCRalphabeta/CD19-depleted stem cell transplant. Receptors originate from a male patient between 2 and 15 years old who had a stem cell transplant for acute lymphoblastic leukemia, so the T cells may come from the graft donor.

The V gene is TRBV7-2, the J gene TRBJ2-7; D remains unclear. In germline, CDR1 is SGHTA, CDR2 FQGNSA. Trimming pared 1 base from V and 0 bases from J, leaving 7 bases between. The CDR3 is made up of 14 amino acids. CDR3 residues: CASSLGTFSYEQYF. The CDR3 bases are TGTGCCAGCAGCTTAGGGACCTTCTCCTACGAGCAGTACTTC. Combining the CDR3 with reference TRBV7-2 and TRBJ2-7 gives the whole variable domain GAGVSQSPSNKVTEKGKDVELRCDPISGHTALYWYRQSLGQGLEFLIYFQGNSAPDKSGLPSDRFSAERTGGSVSTLTIQRTQQEDSAVYLCASSLGTFSYEQYFGPGTRLTVT.

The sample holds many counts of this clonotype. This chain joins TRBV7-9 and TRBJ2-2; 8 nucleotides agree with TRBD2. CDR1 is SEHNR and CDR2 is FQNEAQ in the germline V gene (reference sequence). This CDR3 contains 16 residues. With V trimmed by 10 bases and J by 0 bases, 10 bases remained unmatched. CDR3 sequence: CATISTSGANTGELFF. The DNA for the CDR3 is TGTGCCACGATCTCCACTAGCGGCGCGAACACCGGGGAGCTGTTTTTT.

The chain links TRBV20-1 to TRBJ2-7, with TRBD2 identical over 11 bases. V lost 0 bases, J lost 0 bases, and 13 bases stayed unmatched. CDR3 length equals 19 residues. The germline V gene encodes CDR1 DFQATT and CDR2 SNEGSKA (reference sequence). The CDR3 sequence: CSARDRAPGLAASSYEQYF. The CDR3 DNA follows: TGCAGTGCTAGAGATCGGGCGCCGGGACTAGCGGCCAGCTCCTACGAGCAGTACTTC.

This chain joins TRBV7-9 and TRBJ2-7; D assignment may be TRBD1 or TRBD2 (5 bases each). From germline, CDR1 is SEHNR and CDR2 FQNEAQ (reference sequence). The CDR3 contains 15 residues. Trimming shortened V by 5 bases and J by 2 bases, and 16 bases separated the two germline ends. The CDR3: CASSEWDGRPYEQYF. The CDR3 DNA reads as TGTGCCAGCAGCGAATGGGACGGACGACCCTACGAGCAGTACTTC.

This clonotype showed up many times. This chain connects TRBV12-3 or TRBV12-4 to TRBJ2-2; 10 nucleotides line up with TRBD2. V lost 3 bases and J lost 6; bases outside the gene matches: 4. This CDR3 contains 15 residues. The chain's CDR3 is CASSLGAGGAGELFF. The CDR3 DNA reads TGTGCCAGCAGTTTGGGAGCGGGAGGGGCCGGGGAGCTGTTTTTT.

Here the CDR3 DNA reads TGTGCCACCAGCACGTACTCGGGACTAGCGGGAGAGACCCAGTACTTC. Protein: CATSTYSGLAGETQYF. This chain links TRBV15 with TRBJ2-5; the match to TRBD2 covers 12 bases. Germline-derived CDR1 and CDR2 are LNHNV and YYDKDF (reference sequence). The CDR3 has 16 amino acids. J was trimmed by 4 bases and V by 4 bases; bases with no gene match: 7.

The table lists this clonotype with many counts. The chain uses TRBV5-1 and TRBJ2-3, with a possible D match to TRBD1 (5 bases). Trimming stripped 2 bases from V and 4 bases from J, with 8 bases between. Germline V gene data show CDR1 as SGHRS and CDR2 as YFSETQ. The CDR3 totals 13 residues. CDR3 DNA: TGCGCCAGCAGCTTTCAGGGCGCAGATACGCAGTATTTT. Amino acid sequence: CASSFQGADTQYF.

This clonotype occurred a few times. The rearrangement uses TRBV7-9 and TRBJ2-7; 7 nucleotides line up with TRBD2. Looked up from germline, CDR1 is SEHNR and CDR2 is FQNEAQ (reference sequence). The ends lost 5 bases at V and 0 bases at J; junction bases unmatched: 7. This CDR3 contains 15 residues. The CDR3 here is CASSLLASSSYEQYF. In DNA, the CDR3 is TGTGCCAGCAGCCTACTAGCGAGCAGCTCCTACGAGCAGTACTTC.

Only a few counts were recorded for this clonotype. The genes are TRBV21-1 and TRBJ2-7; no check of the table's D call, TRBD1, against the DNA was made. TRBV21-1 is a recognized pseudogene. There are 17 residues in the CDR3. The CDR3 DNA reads TGTGCCAGCAGCAATGTTGACAGGGGGCGGACAGCGTACGAGCAGTACTTC. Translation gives CASSNVDRGRTAYEQYF.

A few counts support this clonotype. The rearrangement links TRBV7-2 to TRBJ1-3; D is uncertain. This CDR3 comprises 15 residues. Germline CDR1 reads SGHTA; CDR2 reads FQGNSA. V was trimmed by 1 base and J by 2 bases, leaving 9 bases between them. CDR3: CASSLVGGAGNTIYF. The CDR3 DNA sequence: TGTGCCAGCAGCTTAGTTGGCGGGGCTGGAAACACCATATATTTT.

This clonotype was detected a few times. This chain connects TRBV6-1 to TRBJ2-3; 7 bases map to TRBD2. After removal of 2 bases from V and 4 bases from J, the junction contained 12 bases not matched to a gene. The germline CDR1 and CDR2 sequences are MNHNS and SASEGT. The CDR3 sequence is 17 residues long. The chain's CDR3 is CASSERSWGLFADTQYF. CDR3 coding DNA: TGTGCCAGCAGTGAACGCTCGTGGGGACTATTCGCAGATACGCAGTATTTT.

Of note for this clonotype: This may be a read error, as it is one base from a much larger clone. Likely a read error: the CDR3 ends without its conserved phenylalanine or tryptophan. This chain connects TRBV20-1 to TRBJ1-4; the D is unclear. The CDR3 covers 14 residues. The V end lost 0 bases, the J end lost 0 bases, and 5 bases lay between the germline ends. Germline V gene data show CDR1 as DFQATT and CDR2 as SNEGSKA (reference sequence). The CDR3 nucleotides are TGCAGTGCTAGAGAGGGTGCAACTAATGAAAAACTGTTTATT. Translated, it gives CSAREGATNEKLFI.

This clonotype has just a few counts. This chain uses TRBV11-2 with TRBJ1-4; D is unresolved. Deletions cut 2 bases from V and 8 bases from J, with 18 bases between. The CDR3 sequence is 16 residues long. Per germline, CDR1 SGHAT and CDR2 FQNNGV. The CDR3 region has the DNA TGTGCCAGCAGCTTAAAAAGATTCACCGCGGGGGAAAAACTGTTTTTT. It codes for CASSLKRFTAGEKLFF.

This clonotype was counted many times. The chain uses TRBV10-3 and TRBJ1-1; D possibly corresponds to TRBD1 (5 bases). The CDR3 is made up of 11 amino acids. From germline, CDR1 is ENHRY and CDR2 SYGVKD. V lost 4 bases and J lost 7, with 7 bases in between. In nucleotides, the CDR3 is TGTGCCATCAGTGCCGACAGTGAAGCTTTCTTT. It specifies CAISADSEAFF.

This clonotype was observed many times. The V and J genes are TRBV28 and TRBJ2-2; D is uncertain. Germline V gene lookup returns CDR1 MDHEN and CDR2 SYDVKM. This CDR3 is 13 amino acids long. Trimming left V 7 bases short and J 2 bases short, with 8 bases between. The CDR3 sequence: CASTGDNTGELFF. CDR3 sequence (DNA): TGTGCCAGCACCGGAGACAACACCGGGGAGCTGTTTTTT.

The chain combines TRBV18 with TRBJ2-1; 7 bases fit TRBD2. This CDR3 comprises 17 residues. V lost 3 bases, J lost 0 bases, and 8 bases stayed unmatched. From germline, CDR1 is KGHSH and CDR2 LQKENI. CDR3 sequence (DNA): TGTGCCAGCTCACCGTTCGAGCGGGGAAGCTCCTACAATGAGCAGTTCTTC. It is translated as CASSPFERGSSYNEQFF.

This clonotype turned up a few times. The CDR3 DNA follows: TGCGCCAGCAGCCGGGGCCTAGGACAGCCCCAGCATTTT. It encodes CASSRGLGQPQHF. The chain uses TRBV5-1 and TRBJ1-5; D is perhaps TRBD1 (5 bases). The V and J ends lost 4 bases and 7 bases respectively, with 12 bases between them. The germline gives CDR1 SGHRS, CDR2 YFSETQ. The CDR3 is 13 amino acids.

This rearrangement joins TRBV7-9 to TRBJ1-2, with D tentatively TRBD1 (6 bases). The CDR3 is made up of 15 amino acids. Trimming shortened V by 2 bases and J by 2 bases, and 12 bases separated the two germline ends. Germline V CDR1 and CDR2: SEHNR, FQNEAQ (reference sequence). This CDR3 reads CASSLYDRRNYGYTF. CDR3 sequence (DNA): TGTGCCAGCAGCTTATACGACAGGAGGAACTATGGCTACACCTTC.

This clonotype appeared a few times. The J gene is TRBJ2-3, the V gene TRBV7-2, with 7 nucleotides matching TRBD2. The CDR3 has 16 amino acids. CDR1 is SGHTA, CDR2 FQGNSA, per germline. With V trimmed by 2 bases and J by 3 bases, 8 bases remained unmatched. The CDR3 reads CASSLTRLASTDTQYF. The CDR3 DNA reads TGTGCCAGCAGCTTAACCCGACTAGCATCAACAGATACGCAGTATTTT.

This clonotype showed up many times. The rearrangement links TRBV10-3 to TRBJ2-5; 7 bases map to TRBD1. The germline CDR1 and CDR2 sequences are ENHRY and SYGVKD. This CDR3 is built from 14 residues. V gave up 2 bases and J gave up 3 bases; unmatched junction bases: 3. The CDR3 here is CAISEPRGKETQYF. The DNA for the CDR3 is TGTGCCATCAGTGAGCCCAGGGGGAAAGAGACCCAGTACTTC.

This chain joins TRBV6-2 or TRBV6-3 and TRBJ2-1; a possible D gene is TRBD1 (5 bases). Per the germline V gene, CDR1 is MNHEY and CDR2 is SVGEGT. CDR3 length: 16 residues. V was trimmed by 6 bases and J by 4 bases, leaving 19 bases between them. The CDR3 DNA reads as TGTGCCAGCAGCTTGACAGATGTGTCCTCGTACAATGAGCAGTTCTTC. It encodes CASSLTDVSSYNEQFF.

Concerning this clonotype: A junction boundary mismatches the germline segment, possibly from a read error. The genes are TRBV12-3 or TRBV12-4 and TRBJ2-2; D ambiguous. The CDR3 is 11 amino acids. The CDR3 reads CACSLGGELFF. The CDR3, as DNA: TGTGCCTGCAGTTTAGGCGGGGAGCTGTTTTTT.

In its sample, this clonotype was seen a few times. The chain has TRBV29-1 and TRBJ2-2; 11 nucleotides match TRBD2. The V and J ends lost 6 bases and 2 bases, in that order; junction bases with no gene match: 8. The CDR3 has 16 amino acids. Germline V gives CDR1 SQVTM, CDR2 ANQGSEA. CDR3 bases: TGCAGCGTCTTGCTTGGGACTAGCGGAAACACCGGGGAGCTGTTTTTT. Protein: CSVLLGTSGNTGELFF.

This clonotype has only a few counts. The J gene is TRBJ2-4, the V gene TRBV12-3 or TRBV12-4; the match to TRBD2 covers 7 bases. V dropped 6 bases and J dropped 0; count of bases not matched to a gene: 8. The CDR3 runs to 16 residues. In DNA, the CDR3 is TGTGCCAGCAGCCCCGCGCGGGGGTTAGCCAAAAACATTCAGTACTTC. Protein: CASSPARGLAKNIQYF.

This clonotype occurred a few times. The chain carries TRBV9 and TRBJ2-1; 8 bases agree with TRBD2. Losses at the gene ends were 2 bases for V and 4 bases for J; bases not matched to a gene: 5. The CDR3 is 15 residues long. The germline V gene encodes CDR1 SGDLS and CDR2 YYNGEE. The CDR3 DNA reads TGTGCCAGCAGCGTGGCCGGGGGGGTGTACAATGAGCAGTTCTTC. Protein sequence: CASSVAGGVYNEQFF.

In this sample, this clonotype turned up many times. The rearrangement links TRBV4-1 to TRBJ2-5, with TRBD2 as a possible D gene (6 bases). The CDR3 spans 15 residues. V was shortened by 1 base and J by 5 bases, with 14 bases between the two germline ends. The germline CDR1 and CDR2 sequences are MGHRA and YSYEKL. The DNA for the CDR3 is TGCGCCAGCAGCCAAGGGAGGGCCAACTGGGAGACCCAGTACTTC. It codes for CASSQGRANWETQYF.